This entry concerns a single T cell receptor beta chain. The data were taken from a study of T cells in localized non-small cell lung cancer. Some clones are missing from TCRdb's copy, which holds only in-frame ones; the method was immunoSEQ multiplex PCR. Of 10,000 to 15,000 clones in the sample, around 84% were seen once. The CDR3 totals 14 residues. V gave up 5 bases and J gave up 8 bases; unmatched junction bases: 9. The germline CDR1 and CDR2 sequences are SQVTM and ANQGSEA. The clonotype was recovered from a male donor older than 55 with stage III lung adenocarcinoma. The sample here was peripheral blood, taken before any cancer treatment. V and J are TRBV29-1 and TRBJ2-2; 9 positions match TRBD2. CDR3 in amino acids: CSVRKGSGRGELFF. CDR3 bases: TGCAGCGTTCGAAAGGGTAGCGGGAGAGGGGAGCTGTTTTTT.